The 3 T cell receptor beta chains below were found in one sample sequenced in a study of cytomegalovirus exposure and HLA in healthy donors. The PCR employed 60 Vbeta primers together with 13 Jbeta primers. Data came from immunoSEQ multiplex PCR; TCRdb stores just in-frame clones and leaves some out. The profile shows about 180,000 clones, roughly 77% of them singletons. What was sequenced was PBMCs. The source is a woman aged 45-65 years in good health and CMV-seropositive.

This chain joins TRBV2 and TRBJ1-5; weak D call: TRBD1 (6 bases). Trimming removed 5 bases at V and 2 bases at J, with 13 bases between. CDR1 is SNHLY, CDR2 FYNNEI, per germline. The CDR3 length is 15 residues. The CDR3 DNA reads TGTGCCAGCAGTAACAGGGAAACCGGCAATCAGCCCCAGCATTTT. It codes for CASSNRETGNQPQHF.

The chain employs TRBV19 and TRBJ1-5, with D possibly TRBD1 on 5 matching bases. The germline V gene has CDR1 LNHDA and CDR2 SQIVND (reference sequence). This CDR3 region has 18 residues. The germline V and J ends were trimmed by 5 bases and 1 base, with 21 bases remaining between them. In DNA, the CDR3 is TGTGCCAGTAGTCCCCCCGGGGGGGGAGTGGGGAGCAATCAGCCCCAGCATTTT. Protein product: CASSPPGGGVGSNQPQHF.

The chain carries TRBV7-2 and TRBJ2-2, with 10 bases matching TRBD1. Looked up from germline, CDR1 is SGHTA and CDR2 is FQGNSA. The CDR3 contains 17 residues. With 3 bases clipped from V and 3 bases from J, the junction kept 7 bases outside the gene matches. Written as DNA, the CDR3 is TGTGCCAGCAGCTTCCTCTTCGGGACAGGGGACACCGGGGAGCTGTTTTTT. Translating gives CASSFLFGTGDTGELFF.